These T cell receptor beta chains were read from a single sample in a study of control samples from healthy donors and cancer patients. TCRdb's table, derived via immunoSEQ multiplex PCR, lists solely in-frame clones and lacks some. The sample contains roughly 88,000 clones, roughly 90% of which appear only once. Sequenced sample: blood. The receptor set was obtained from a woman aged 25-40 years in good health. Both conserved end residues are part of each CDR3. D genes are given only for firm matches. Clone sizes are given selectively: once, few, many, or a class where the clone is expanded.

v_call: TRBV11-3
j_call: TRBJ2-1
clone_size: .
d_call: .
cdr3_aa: CASSQRTGADEQFF
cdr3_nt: TGTGCCAGCAGCCAGAGGACTGGGGCGGATGAGCAGTTCTTC

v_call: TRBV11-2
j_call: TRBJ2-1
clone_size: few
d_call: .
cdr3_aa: CASSLPLGKGVDQGFGQFF
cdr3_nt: TGTGCCAGCAGCTTACCCCTCGGGAAGGGGGTAGACCAGGGTTTTGGGCAGTTCTTC

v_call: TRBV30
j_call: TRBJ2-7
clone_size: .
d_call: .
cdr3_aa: CAWRKGHYEQYF
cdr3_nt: TGTGCCTGGAGGAAGGGACACTACGAGCAGTACTTC

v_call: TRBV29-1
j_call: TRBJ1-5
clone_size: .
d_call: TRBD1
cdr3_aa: CSVEIGTGYNQPQHF
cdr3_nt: TGCAGCGTTGAAATAGGGACAGGGTACAATCAGCCCCAGCATTTT

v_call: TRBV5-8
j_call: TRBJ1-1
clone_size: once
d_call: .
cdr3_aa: CASSLVSVGRKAFF
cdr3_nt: TGTGCCAGCAGCTTGGTTTCGGTTGGTAGGAAAGCTTTCTTT

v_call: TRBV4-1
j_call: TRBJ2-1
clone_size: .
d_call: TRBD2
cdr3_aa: CASSLGLAVSYNEQFF
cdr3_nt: TGCGCCAGCAGCCTCGGACTAGCGGTTTCCTACAATGAGCAGTTCTTC

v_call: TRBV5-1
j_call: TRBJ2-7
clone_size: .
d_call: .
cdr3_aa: CASSLVPETYSYEQYF
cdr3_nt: TGCGCCAGCAGCTTGGTTCCGGAGACCTACTCCTACGAGCAGTACTTC

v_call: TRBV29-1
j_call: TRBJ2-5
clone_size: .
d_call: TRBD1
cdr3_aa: CSVGRDRGLGETQYF
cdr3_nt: TGCAGCGTTGGAAGGGACAGGGGGTTAGGAGAGACCCAGTACTTC

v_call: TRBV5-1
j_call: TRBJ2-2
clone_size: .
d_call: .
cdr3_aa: CASSLGLANTGELFF
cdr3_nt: TGCGCCAGCAGCTTGGGACTAGCGAACACCGGGGAGCTGTTTTTT

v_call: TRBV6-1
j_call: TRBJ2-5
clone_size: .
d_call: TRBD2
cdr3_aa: CASRDTSGRGGTQYF
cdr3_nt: TGTGCCAGCAGAGATACTAGCGGTCGAGGCGGGACCCAGTACTTC

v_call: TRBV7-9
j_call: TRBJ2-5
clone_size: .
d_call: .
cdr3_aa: CAAGPQETQYF
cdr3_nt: TGTGCAGCCGGGCCCCAAGAGACCCAGTACTTC

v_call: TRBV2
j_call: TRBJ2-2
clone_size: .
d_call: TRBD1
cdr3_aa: CASSDAGGARNTGELFF
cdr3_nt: TGTGCCAGCAGTGATGCAGGGGGCGCGAGGAACACCGGGGAGCTGTTTTTT

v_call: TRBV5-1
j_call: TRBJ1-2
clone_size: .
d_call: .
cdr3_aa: CASSLQGGTYGYTF
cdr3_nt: TGCGCCAGCAGCTTGCAAGGTGGGACTTATGGCTACACCTTC

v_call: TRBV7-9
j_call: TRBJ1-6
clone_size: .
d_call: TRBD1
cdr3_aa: CASSSTGQGAYNSPLHF
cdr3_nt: TGTGCCAGCAGCTCCACGGGACAGGGGGCATATAATTCACCCCTCCACTTT

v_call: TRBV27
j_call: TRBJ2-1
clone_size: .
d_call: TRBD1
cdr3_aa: CASSPGTGTGSRNEQFF
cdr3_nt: TGTGCCAGCAGTCCGGGAACCGGGACAGGCAGTCGGAATGAGCAGTTCTTC

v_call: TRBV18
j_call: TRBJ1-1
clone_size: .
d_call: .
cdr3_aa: CASSDPQRGPAAFF
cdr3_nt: TGTGCCAGCTCAGATCCTCAGAGGGGTCCGGCGGCTTTCTTT

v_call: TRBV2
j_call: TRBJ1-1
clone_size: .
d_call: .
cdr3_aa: CASGDQRGGTEAFF
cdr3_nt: TGTGCCAGCGGCGACCAGAGGGGCGGGACTGAAGCTTTCTTT

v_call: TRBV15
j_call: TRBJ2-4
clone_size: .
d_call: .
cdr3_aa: CATSIPLGTTKGAKNIQYF
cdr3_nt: TGTGCCACCAGCATACCCCTTGGGACAACCAAAGGGGCCAAAAACATTCAGTACTTC

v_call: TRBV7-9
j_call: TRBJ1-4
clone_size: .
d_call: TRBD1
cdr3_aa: CASSDQGVYSTNEKLFF
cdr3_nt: TGTGCCAGCAGCGATCAGGGGGTTTATTCGACTAATGAAAAACTGTTTTTT

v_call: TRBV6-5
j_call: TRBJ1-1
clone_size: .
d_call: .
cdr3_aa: CASRVAEVTEAFF
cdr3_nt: TGTGCCAGTAGGGTGGCCGAGGTCACTGAAGCTTTCTTT

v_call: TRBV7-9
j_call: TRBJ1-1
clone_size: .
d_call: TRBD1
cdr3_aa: CASSRQGSGTEAFF
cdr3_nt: TGTGCCAGCAGCCGACAGGGGAGTGGAACTGAAGCTTTCTTT

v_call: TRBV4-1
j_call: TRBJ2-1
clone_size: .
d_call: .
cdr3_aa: CASSQDRGTPSGQFF
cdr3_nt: TGCGCCAGCAGCCAAGATCGGGGGACGCCGAGTGGGCAGTTCTTC

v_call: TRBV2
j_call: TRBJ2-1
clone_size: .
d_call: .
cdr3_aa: CASRSAGPSSYNEQFF
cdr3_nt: TGTGCCAGCAGGTCCGCGGGTCCCAGCTCCTACAATGAGCAGTTCTTC

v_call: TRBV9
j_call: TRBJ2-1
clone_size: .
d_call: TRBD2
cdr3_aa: CASSLSGTIYNEQFF
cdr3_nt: TGTGCCAGCAGCTTAAGCGGGACTATCTACAATGAGCAGTTCTTC

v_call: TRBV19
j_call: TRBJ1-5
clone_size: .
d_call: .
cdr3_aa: CASSIASNNQPQHF
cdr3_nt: TGTGCCAGTAGTATAGCTTCAAACAATCAGCCCCAGCATTTT

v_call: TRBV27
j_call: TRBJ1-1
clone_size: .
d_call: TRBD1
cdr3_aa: CASSLRQGITEAFF
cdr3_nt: TGTGCCAGCAGTTTACGACAGGGGATAACTGAAGCTTTCTTT

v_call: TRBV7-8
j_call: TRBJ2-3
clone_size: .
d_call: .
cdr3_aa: CASSLGAGLTDTQYF
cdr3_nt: TGTGCCAGCAGCTTAGGCGCAGGACTCACAGATACGCAGTATTTT

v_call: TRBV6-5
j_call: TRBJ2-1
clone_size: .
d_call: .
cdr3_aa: CASSYSSHGEQFF
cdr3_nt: TGTGCCAGCAGTTACTCAAGCCATGGTGAGCAGTTCTTC

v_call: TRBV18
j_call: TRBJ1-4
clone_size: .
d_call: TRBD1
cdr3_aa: CASSPRTGDEKLFF
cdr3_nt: TGTGCCAGCTCACCAAGGACAGGGGATGAAAAACTGTTTTTT

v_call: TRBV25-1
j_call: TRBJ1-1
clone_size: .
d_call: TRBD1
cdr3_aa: CASRSDRVSTEAFF
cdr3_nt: TGTGCCAGCAGATCCGACAGGGTGAGCACTGAAGCTTTCTTT

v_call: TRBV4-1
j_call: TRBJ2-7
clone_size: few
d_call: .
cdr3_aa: CASSQEPSARAYEQYF
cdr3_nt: TGCGCCAGCAGCCAAGAGCCGAGCGCCAGGGCCTACGAGCAGTACTTC

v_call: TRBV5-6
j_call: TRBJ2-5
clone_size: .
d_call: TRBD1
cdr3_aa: CASSLVRQGKQTQYF
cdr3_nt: TGTGCCAGCAGCCTCGTTCGACAGGGTAAACAGACCCAGTACTTC

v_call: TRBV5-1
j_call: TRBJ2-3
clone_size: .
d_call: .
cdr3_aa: CASSLANRADTQYF
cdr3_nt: TGCGCCAGCAGCTTGGCCAACAGGGCAGATACGCAGTATTTT

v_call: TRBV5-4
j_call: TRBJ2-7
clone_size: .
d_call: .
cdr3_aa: CASSLRQDFEEQYF
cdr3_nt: TGTGCCAGCAGCTTGCGGCAGGACTTCGAGGAGCAGTACTTC

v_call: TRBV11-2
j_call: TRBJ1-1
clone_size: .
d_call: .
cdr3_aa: CASSGVGRTEAFF
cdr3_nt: TGTGCCAGCAGCGGAGTTGGGCGGACTGAAGCTTTCTTT

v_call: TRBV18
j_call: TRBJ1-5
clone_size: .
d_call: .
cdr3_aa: CASSPKDNQPQHF
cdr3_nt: TGTGCCAGCTCACCAAAGGATAATCAGCCCCAGCATTTT

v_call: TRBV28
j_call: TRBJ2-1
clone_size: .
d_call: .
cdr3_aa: CASSFLGYLNFNEQFF
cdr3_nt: TGTGCCAGCAGTTTTTTAGGGTACCTAAATTTCAATGAGCAGTTCTTC

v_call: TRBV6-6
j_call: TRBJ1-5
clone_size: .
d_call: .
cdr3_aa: CASSHRGSNQPQHF
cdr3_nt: TGTGCCAGCAGTCATAGGGGTTCCAATCAGCCCCAGCATTTT

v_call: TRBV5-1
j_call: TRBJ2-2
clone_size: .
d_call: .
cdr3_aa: CASTSDSTANTGELFF
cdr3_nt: TGCGCCAGCACTTCCGACAGTACCGCGAACACCGGGGAGCTGTTTTTT

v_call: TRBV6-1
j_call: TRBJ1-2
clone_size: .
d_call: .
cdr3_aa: CASSEAYSGSGGYGYTF
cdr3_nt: TGTGCCAGCAGTGAAGCCTACTCAGGGAGCGGTGGCTATGGCTACACCTTC

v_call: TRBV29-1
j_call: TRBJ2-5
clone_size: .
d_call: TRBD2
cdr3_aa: CSVEDLGGSFVETQYF
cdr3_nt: TGCAGCGTTGAAGATCTTGGCGGGAGTTTCGTAGAGACCCAGTACTTC

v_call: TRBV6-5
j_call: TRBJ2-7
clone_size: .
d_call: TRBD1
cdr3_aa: CASSTRTGTYEQYF
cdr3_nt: TGTGCCAGCAGTACGAGGACAGGGACCTACGAGCAGTACTTC

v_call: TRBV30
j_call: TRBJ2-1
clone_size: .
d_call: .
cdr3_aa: CAGRQASSYNEQFF
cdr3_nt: TGTGCCGGAAGACAGGCAAGCTCCTACAATGAGCAGTTCTTC

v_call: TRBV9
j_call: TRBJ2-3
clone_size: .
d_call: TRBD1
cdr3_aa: CASSLGTGKLNTQYF
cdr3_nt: TGTGCCAGCAGCCTCGGGACAGGGAAATTGAATACGCAGTATTTT

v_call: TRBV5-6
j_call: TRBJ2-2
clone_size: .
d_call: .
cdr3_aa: CASSLVRVPSGELFF
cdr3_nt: TGTGCCAGCAGCTTGGTACGGGTTCCTTCCGGGGAGCTGTTTTTT

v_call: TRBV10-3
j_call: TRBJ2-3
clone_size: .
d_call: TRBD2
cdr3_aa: CAISESERGGPLTDTQYF
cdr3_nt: TGTGCCATCAGTGAGTCGGAGCGGGGGGGACCCCTAACAGATACGCAGTATTTT

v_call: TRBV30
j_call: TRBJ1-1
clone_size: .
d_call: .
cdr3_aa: CALTGLGGTEAFF
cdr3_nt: TGTGCCCTTACAGGTCTCGGGGGCACTGAAGCTTTCTTT

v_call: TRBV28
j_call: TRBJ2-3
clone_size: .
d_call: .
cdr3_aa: CASSLPGSTDTQYF
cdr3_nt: TGTGCCAGCAGTTTACCAGGTAGCACAGATACGCAGTATTTT

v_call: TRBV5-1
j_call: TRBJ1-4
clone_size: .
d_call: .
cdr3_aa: CASSLKPGTGNEKLFF
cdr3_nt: TGCGCCAGCAGCCTCAAACCCGGGACGGGTAATGAAAAACTGTTTTTT